The clone carrying this TCR beta chain was seen only once. Its antigen is as yet unknown. V lost 5 bases and J 0 bases, leaving 11 bases between the germline ends. The length of the CDR3 is 15 residues. Germline values: CDR1 SEHNR, CDR2 FQNEAQ (reference sequence). This specimen belongs to a study of shared clonotypes between healthy human individuals. Whole-study results and caveats: The study drew on few donors, limiting represented genetic and exposure-history diversity.

TCRdb keeps only in-frame clones here, not all; method: immunoSEQ multiplex PCR. The data contain some 2.4 million clones, over 85% of them singletons. What was sequenced was naive CD4+ T cells from PBMCs. Sample subset: CD45RA+ positively selected. V and J are TRBV7-9 and TRBJ2-1; the D gene is possibly TRBD2 (5 bases). The sequence was collected from a man aged 18 to 30 in good health. Some clones in this sample may be carry-over from other donors' samples. The CDR3 sequence: CASSPGGFSYNEQFF. The CDR3 DNA follows: TGTGCCAGCAGCCCCGGAGGCTTCTCCTACAATGAGCAGTTCTTC.